These 11 T cell receptor beta chains share one sample of origin, sequenced in a study of beta chain features in type 1 diabetes. These receptors' targets are unknown. Study-wide points: Across all four CD4+ subsets, people with type 1 diabetes showed modestly shorter TCRB CDR3s.

As every portion of the isolated RNA was reverse transcribed, the sequencing read expressed TCRB transcripts. Clones were sequenced by immunoSEQ multiplex PCR, and TCRdb holds only the in-frame ones, with some missing. The sample shows around 180,000 clones, over 6% of them seen only once. The sample consisted of central memory CD4+ T cells from blood. These receptors all stem from a man aged 18 to 29 with type 1 diabetes.

V usage is TRBV7-8 and J usage is TRBJ2-3; unclear D gene. The V end lost 5 bases, the J end lost 6 bases, and 9 bases lay between the germline ends. This CDR3 has 12 residues. Germline V gene lookup returns CDR1 SGHVS and CDR2 FQNEAQ. CDR3 coding DNA: TGTGCCAGCAGCCTCGGTTGGGATACGCAGTATTTT. Protein: CASSLGWDTQYF.

The chain's CDR3 is CASSRSPRVGETQYF. CDR3 nucleotides: TGTGCCAGCAGCCGATCCCCCCGGGTAGGAGAGACCCAGTACTTC. The rearrangement links TRBV7-7 to TRBJ2-5; D is unresolved. With 5 bases removed from V and 4 bases from J, the gap between germline ends came to 17 bases. The CDR3 spans 15 residues. Germline loops: CDR1 SSHAT, CDR2 FNYEAQ (reference sequence).

A few counts support this clone. The gene calls are TRBV10-3 and TRBJ2-1, with D hard to call. In germline, CDR1 is ENHRY, CDR2 SYGVKD. V was trimmed by 2 bases and J by 5 bases, leaving 7 bases between them. This CDR3 is 13 amino acids long. CDR3 in DNA: TGTGCCATCAGTGAGCTCCTACACAATGAGCAGTTCTTC. Amino acids: CAISELLHNEQFF.

This clone was detected a few times. The chain couples TRBV28 to TRBJ1-1, with 8 bases fitting TRBD1. Per the germline V gene, CDR1 is MDHEN and CDR2 is SYDVKM. V was pared by 5 bases and J by 0 bases, with 5 bases of the junction left unmatched. This CDR3 has 15 amino acids. As DNA, the CDR3 is TGTGCCAGCAGTCCGAACAGGGGGATGAACACTGAAGCTTTCTTT. Its protein is CASSPNRGMNTEAFF.

This clone appeared a few times. The chain recombines TRBV4-2 with TRBJ1-2; D is unclear. This CDR3 contains 14 residues. Germline CDR1 is LGHNA and CDR2 is YNFKEQ. Trimming cost V 1 base and J 2 bases, with 8 bases left between them. The CDR3 sequence is CASSQVAGNYGYTF. DNA for the CDR3: TGTGCCAGCAGCCAAGTGGCGGGGAACTATGGCTACACCTTC.

This clone was recorded a few times. The J gene is TRBJ2-3, the V gene TRBV18; possibly TRBD2 for D (5 bases). The CDR3 has 16 amino acids. The germline CDR1 and CDR2 sequences are KGHSH and LQKENI. V dropped 3 bases and J dropped 0 bases, with 13 bases sitting between them. CDR3 bases: TGTGCCAGCTCACCCTCTAGCCTGGGGAGCACAGATACGCAGTATTTT. Protein: CASSPSSLGSTDTQYF.

In its sample, this clone was seen a few times. This chain links TRBV19 with TRBJ2-1; 11 nucleotides align to TRBD2. Losses at the gene ends were 5 bases for V and 7 bases for J; bases not matched to a gene: 16. CDR1 is LNHDA, CDR2 SQIVND, per germline (reference sequence). The length of the CDR3 is 18 residues. CDR3 DNA sequence: TGTGCCAGTAGTCCGACTCTAGCGGGAGGAACTACTCGGAATGAGCAGTTCTTC. Its translation is CASSPTLAGGTTRNEQFF.

In this sample, this clone turned up a few times. The chain has TRBV4-2 and TRBJ1-2; TRBD1 is a possible D gene (5 bases). Germline lookup yields CDR1 LGHNA and CDR2 YNFKEQ. Trimming left V 0 bases short and J 7 bases short, with 24 bases between. CDR3 length: 18 amino acids. The CDR3 protein is CASSQDARQGVFLPGYTF. DNA of the CDR3: TGTGCCAGCAGCCAAGATGCGCGCCAGGGCGTATTTCTACCTGGCTACACCTTC.

V is TRBV19 and J is TRBJ2-6; 10 bases are a match to TRBD1. The germline V gene encodes CDR1 LNHDA and CDR2 SQIVND (reference sequence). V shed 5 bases, J shed 0 bases, and the junction held 10 bases outside the gene matches. CDR3 length: 19 amino acids. The CDR3 region has the DNA TGTGCCAGTAGTTTTATGGGACAGGGGTATTACTCTGGGGCCAACGTCCTGACTTTC. It codes for CASSFMGQGYYSGANVLTF.

This clone was observed a handful of times. This sequence joins TRBV19 and TRBJ2-7, with D perhaps TRBD1 (6 bases). Germline lookup yields CDR1 LNHDA and CDR2 SQIVND (reference sequence). The CDR3 has 13 residues. V lost 8 bases, J lost 0 bases, and 11 bases lay in between. The CDR3 nucleotides read TGTGCCAGTTCCCTGGACAGCTCCTACGAGCAGTACTTC. This encodes CASSLDSSYEQYF.

This clone was recorded many times. The rearrangement uses TRBV4-3 and TRBJ2-3; D possibly corresponds to TRBD2 (6 bases). CDR3 length equals 16 residues. Per the germline V gene, CDR1 is LGHNA and CDR2 is YSLEER. Deletions cut 0 bases from V and 3 bases from J, with 13 bases between. CDR3 bases: TGCGCCAGCAGCCAAGAGGCGGGGTTGGTGACAGATACGCAGTATTTT. It yields the protein CASSQEAGLVTDTQYF.